This is a list of T cell receptor beta chains from one sample in a study of TIL therapy for anti-PD-1-resistant metastatic lung cancer. Assay used: immunoSEQ multiplex PCR; TCRdb lists only in-frame clones, some missing. Of some 60,000 clones listed, 73% are singletons. The sample was blood, taken at baseline. The source of these receptors is a person aged 30 to 80 with non-small cell lung cancer. Each CDR3 is given with its conserved first and last residue. Fields, in order: V gene, J gene, D gene, clone size, CDR3 protein, CDR3 DNA. The D gene is left open where the match is weak. The listing skips clone size in some rows; elsewhere it reads once, few, many or a size class.

v_gene: TRBV11-3; j_gene: TRBJ1-4; d_gene: .; abundance: .; CDR3aa: CASSLGAAGATNEKLFF; CDR3nt: TGTGCCAGCAGCTTAGGGGCGGCAGGAGCAACTAATGAAAAACTGTTTTTT
v_gene: TRBV27; j_gene: TRBJ1-4; d_gene: TRBD1; abundance: .; CDR3aa: CASSSRQGTNEKLFF; CDR3nt: TGTGCCAGCAGTTCCCGACAGGGCACAAATGAAAAACTGTTTTTT
v_gene: TRBV18; j_gene: TRBJ1-1; d_gene: TRBD1; abundance: .; CDR3aa: CASSRKGTGTMNTEAFF; CDR3nt: TGTGCCAGCTCACGGAAAGGGACAGGGACCATGAACACTGAAGCTTTCTTT
v_gene: TRBV28; j_gene: TRBJ1-5; d_gene: .; abundance: .; CDR3aa: CASRLQVQPQHF; CDR3nt: TGTGCCAGCAGACTTCAGGTCCAGCCCCAGCATTTT
v_gene: TRBV27; j_gene: TRBJ2-3; d_gene: .; abundance: .; CDR3aa: CASSRTDGLQGTDTQYF; CDR3nt: TGTGCCAGCAGCCGTACCGACGGACTCCAAGGCACAGATACGCAGTATTTT
v_gene: TRBV28; j_gene: TRBJ2-6; d_gene: .; abundance: .; CDR3aa: CASSHMGLRGPGANVLTF; CDR3nt: TGTGCCAGCAGTCACATGGGGCTCCGGGGCCCAGGGGCCAACGTCCTGACTTTC
v_gene: TRBV10-3; j_gene: TRBJ1-2; d_gene: .; abundance: .; CDR3aa: CAITPDSGGYGYTF; CDR3nt: TGTGCCATCACCCCGGACTCGGGGGGCTATGGCTACACCTTC
v_gene: TRBV2; j_gene: TRBJ2-1; d_gene: .; abundance: .; CDR3aa: CASSSLAGEQFF; CDR3nt: TGTGCCAGCAGTTCTCTAGCTGGCGAGCAGTTCTTC
v_gene: TRBV11-2; j_gene: TRBJ2-7; d_gene: TRBD2; abundance: .; CDR3aa: CASSSHSGRASYEQYF; CDR3nt: TGTGCCAGCAGCTCCCATAGCGGGAGGGCCAGCTACGAGCAGTACTTC
v_gene: TRBV7-2; j_gene: TRBJ2-5; d_gene: TRBD1; abundance: .; CDR3aa: CASSWRTGQETQYF; CDR3nt: TGTGCCAGCAGCTGGCGGACAGGACAAGAGACCCAGTACTTC
v_gene: TRBV5-1; j_gene: TRBJ1-1; d_gene: .; abundance: .; CDR3aa: CASSLGGGGDTEAFF; CDR3nt: TGCGCCAGCAGCTTGGGGGGCGGTGGTGACACTGAAGCTTTCTTT
v_gene: TRBV6-6; j_gene: TRBJ1-5; d_gene: .; abundance: .; CDR3aa: CASTLGGGLWQPQHF; CDR3nt: TGTGCCAGCACTTTAGGGGGGGGACTCTGGCAGCCCCAGCATTTT
v_gene: TRBV6-5; j_gene: TRBJ2-3; d_gene: .; abundance: .; CDR3aa: CASSYGDDFTDTQYF; CDR3nt: TGTGCCAGCAGTTACGGGGACGATTTCACAGATACGCAGTATTTT
v_gene: TRBV30; j_gene: TRBJ2-2; d_gene: TRBD1; abundance: once; CDR3aa: CAWNHGTGVTGELFF; CDR3nt: TGTGCCTGGAACCACGGGACAGGGGTAACCGGGGAGCTGTTTTTT
v_gene: TRBV5-6; j_gene: TRBJ2-3; d_gene: .; abundance: .; CDR3aa: CASSLPTLSSTDTQYF; CDR3nt: TGTGCCAGCAGCTTGCCTACGTTATCTAGCACAGATACGCAGTATTTT
v_gene: TRBV5-1; j_gene: TRBJ2-6; d_gene: TRBD2; abundance: .; CDR3aa: CASSLGLAASGANVLTF; CDR3nt: TGCGCCAGCAGCTTGGGACTAGCGGCCTCTGGGGCCAACGTCCTGACTTTC
v_gene: TRBV2; j_gene: TRBJ2-1; d_gene: .; abundance: .; CDR3aa: CASSADGDYNEQFF; CDR3nt: TGTGCCAGCAGCGCCGACGGTGACTACAATGAGCAGTTCTTC
v_gene: TRBV5-1; j_gene: TRBJ2-3; d_gene: .; abundance: .; CDR3aa: CASSLGSQMRTDTQYF; CDR3nt: TGCGCCAGCAGCTTGGGCAGCCAGATGAGGACAGATACGCAGTATTTT
v_gene: TRBV7-6; j_gene: TRBJ2-1; d_gene: .; abundance: once; CDR3aa: CASSPRQYNEQFF; CDR3nt: TGTGCCAGCAGCCCTAGACAGTACAATGAGCAGTTCTTC
v_gene: TRBV6-5; j_gene: TRBJ2-3; d_gene: .; abundance: .; CDR3aa: CASSYSTGPSTDTQYF; CDR3nt: TGTGCCAGCAGTTACTCGACTGGTCCTAGCACAGATACGCAGTATTTT
v_gene: TRBV7-9; j_gene: TRBJ1-2; d_gene: .; abundance: .; CDR3aa: CASSLDGDGYTF; CDR3nt: TGTGCCAGCAGCTTAGATGGGGATGGCTACACCTTC
v_gene: TRBV4-3; j_gene: TRBJ1-2; d_gene: TRBD1; abundance: .; CDR3aa: CASSQDWVQGTNYGYTF; CDR3nt: TGCGCCAGCAGCCAAGATTGGGTACAGGGGACGAACTATGGCTACACCTTC
v_gene: TRBV12-5; j_gene: TRBJ1-2; d_gene: TRBD1; abundance: few; CDR3aa: CASGLDRGDNYGYTF; CDR3nt: TGTGCTAGTGGTTTGGACAGGGGGGACAACTATGGCTACACCTTC
v_gene: TRBV30; j_gene: TRBJ2-2; d_gene: .; abundance: once; CDR3aa: CAWALQGGTGELFF; CDR3nt: TGTGCCTGGGCCCTCCAGGGTGGCACCGGGGAGCTGTTTTTT
v_gene: TRBV7-8; j_gene: TRBJ2-7; d_gene: .; abundance: .; CDR3aa: CASTAGGGLGFEQYF; CDR3nt: TGTGCCAGCACCGCGGGTGGGGGGTTAGGGTTCGAGCAGTACTTC
v_gene: TRBV5-6; j_gene: TRBJ2-2; d_gene: .; abundance: .; CDR3aa: CASSFGQILTGELFF; CDR3nt: TGTGCCAGCAGCTTCGGACAGATACTCACCGGGGAGCTGTTTTTT
v_gene: TRBV6-5; j_gene: TRBJ2-3; d_gene: .; abundance: .; CDR3aa: CASSYQDIWGTQYF; CDR3nt: TGTGCCAGCAGTTACCAGGACATTTGGGGTACGCAGTATTTT
v_gene: TRBV19; j_gene: TRBJ2-7; d_gene: .; abundance: few; CDR3aa: CASSIDRSYEQYF; CDR3nt: TGTGCCAGTAGTATTGATCGTTCCTACGAGCAGTACTTC
v_gene: TRBV2; j_gene: TRBJ1-5; d_gene: .; abundance: few; CDR3aa: CASRVNSNQPQHF; CDR3nt: TGTGCCAGCAGGGTAAATAGCAATCAGCCCCAGCATTTT
v_gene: TRBV6-1; j_gene: TRBJ1-5; d_gene: .; abundance: .; CDR3aa: CASSQGIGQPQHF; CDR3nt: TGTGCCAGCAGTCAAGGGATAGGGCAGCCCCAGCATTTT
v_gene: TRBV27; j_gene: TRBJ2-1; d_gene: TRBD2; abundance: .; CDR3aa: CASSPTGTSYNEQFF; CDR3nt: TGTGCCAGCAGCCCTACCGGGACTAGCTACAATGAGCAGTTCTTC
v_gene: TRBV18; j_gene: TRBJ1-3; d_gene: .; abundance: .; CDR3aa: CASSPQGMGGNTIYF; CDR3nt: TGTGCCAGCTCACCACAGGGAATGGGTGGAAACACCATATATTTT
v_gene: TRBV5-4; j_gene: TRBJ1-1; d_gene: TRBD1; abundance: .; CDR3aa: CASSSRQGAGNTEAFF; CDR3nt: TGTGCCAGCAGCTCCCGACAGGGGGCCGGGAACACTGAAGCTTTCTTT
v_gene: TRBV4-2; j_gene: TRBJ2-7; d_gene: .; abundance: .; CDR3aa: CASSRSGGAGSYEQYF; CDR3nt: TGTGCCAGCAGCCGCTCTGGAGGGGCCGGCTCCTACGAGCAGTACTTC
v_gene: TRBV9; j_gene: TRBJ1-3; d_gene: .; abundance: once; CDR3aa: CASSVGLAGGNTIYF; CDR3nt: TGTGCCAGCAGCGTAGGCCTGGCAGGGGGAAACACCATATATTTT
v_gene: TRBV4-2; j_gene: TRBJ2-5; d_gene: .; abundance: .; CDR3aa: CASSPGQGETQYF; CDR3nt: TGTGCCAGCAGCCCCGGCCAGGGAGAGACCCAGTACTTC
v_gene: TRBV4-2; j_gene: TRBJ1-5; d_gene: .; abundance: few; CDR3aa: CASSQAGTLQHF; CDR3nt: TGTGCCAGCAGCCAAGCCGGGACACTTCAGCATTTT
v_gene: TRBV6-1; j_gene: TRBJ2-7; d_gene: .; abundance: .; CDR3aa: CASSEQNSYEQYF; CDR3nt: TGTGCCAGCAGTGAACAGAACTCCTACGAGCAGTACTTC
v_gene: TRBV5-6; j_gene: TRBJ2-1; d_gene: TRBD1; abundance: .; CDR3aa: CASSRDSEQFF; CDR3nt: TGTGCCAGCAGCCGGGACAGCGAGCAGTTCTTC
v_gene: TRBV7-2; j_gene: TRBJ2-7; d_gene: .; abundance: .; CDR3aa: CASSLVRGGSYEQYF; CDR3nt: TGTGCCAGCAGCTTAGTCAGGGGCGGGTCCTACGAGCAGTACTTC
v_gene: TRBV7-9; j_gene: TRBJ2-5; d_gene: TRBD1; abundance: .; CDR3aa: CASSFYTGGETQYF; CDR3nt: TGTGCCAGCAGCTTCTATACAGGGGGAGAGACCCAGTACTTC
v_gene: TRBV13; j_gene: TRBJ1-2; d_gene: .; abundance: once; CDR3aa: CASSLKQGLHYGYTF; CDR3nt: TGTGCCAGCAGCTTAAAGCAGGGACTTCACTATGGCTACACCTTC